One and the same sample provided the 30 T cell receptor beta chains below, sequenced in a study of cytomegalovirus exposure and HLA in healthy donors. Vbeta (60) and Jbeta (13) primers were used in the PCR. The protocol was immunoSEQ multiplex PCR, while the TCRdb copy is restricted to in-frame clones and leaves out a portion. The profile covers around 150,000 clones, with roughly three quarters appearing a single time and approximately 0.99% taken by the ten largest. The specimen was PBMCs. These receptors were collected from a male donor in good health and CMV-seronegative.

This clone turned up a few times. The chain joins TRBV5-4 to TRBJ2-7, with 7 bases aligning to TRBD2. This CDR3 is built from 15 residues. Germline V lookup: CDR1 SGHNT, CDR2 YYREEE (reference sequence). Germline trimming cut 5 bases from V and 3 bases from J; bases unmatched to any gene: 11. CDR3 residues: CASSVSFGGFYEQYF. The CDR3 bases are TGTGCCAGCAGTGTGAGTTTCGGGGGGTTCTACGAGCAGTACTTC.

This chain uses TRBV4-1 with TRBJ1-2; 9 bases map to TRBD1. CDR1 and CDR2 (germline): MGHRA, YSYEKL. The length of the CDR3 is 16 residues. V was clipped by 1 base and J by 8 bases; unmatched bases: 11. DNA for the CDR3: TGCGCCAGCAGCCAAGGGACAGGGGTTTTCCTCGAGGGCTACACCTTC. Translation: CASSQGTGVFLEGYTF.

V usage is TRBV5-1 and J usage is TRBJ2-3; TRBD1 matches at 9 bases. V shed 3 bases and J 4 bases; nucleotides not matched to a gene: 9. The CDR3 is made up of 16 amino acids. CDR1 and CDR2 from the germline V gene are SGHRS and YFSETQ. The CDR3 sequence is CASSSTGQGRSDTQYF. CDR3 nucleotides: TGCGCCAGCAGCTCTACCGGACAGGGGCGGTCAGATACGCAGTATTTT.

V usage is TRBV6-1 and J usage is TRBJ1-2; D might be TRBD1 (6 bases). The CDR3 length is 15 residues. The ends were cut back, 7 bases at V and 4 bases at J, with 19 bases in the middle. Germline V CDR1 and CDR2: MNHNS, SASEGT. CDR3 in DNA: TGTGCCAGCAATCCCGCACAGGGACCCAGCTATGGCTACACCTTC. This encodes CASNPAQGPSYGYTF.

The rearrangement joins TRBV25-1 to TRBJ1-2, with TRBD1 as a possible D gene (5 bases). Germline CDR1 and CDR2: MGHDK and SYGVNS. V was shortened by 5 bases and J by 2 bases, with 12 bases between the two germline ends. The CDR3 length is 14 residues. CDR3 bases: TGTGCCAGCAGTCACACGGGGGGGAACTATGGCTACACCTTC. Its protein is CASSHTGGNYGYTF.

The CDR3: CASSVVSGEYTGELFF. CDR3 DNA: TGTGCCAGCAGTGTGGTGAGCGGGGAGTACACCGGGGAGCTGTTTTTT. This chain uses TRBV2 with TRBJ2-2; 7 bases align to TRBD2. CDR3 length: 16 amino acids. Germline V gene lookup returns CDR1 SNHLY and CDR2 FYNNEI. V gave up 4 bases and J gave up 3 bases; unmatched junction bases: 8.

This chain links TRBV10-2 with TRBJ2-7; 7 nucleotides line up with TRBD1. The junction had 5 bases not matched to a gene; V was cut back by 4 bases and J by 2 bases. CDR3 length: 14 amino acids. The V gene's germline CDR1 is WSHSY and CDR2 SAAADI. In DNA form, the CDR3 reads TGCGCCAGCAGTGGACAGGGTGGAACCTACGAGCAGTACTTC. Amino acid sequence: CASSGQGGTYEQYF.

V gene TRBV19 combines with J gene TRBJ1-1; 7 bases map to TRBD1. This CDR3 has 14 amino acids. The germline gives CDR1 LNHDA, CDR2 SQIVND (reference sequence). With V trimmed by 5 bases and J by 0 bases, 3 bases remained unmatched. The DNA of the CDR3 is TGTGCCAGTAGTCCTGGACAGGTGAACACTGAAGCTTTCTTT. The encoded protein is CASSPGQVNTEAFF.

This chain uses TRBV6-6 with TRBJ2-7; 7 nucleotides line up with TRBD2. The V segment lost 2 bases and the J segment 4 bases; nucleotides outside the gene matches: 5. Germline lookup yields CDR1 MNHNY and CDR2 SVGAGI (reference sequence). The CDR3 runs to 14 residues. The CDR3 bases are TGTGCCAGCAGTTACCAGCGGGGTCCATACGAGCAGTACTTC. Amino acid sequence: CASSYQRGPYEQYF.

This chain uses TRBV18 with TRBJ2-3; 10 nucleotides line up with TRBD2. The V segment lost 4 bases and the J segment 2 bases; nucleotides outside the gene matches: 6. This CDR3 is built from 16 residues. The germline V gene has CDR1 KGHSH and CDR2 LQKENI. The CDR3 reads CASSRGLAGATDTQYF. The CDR3 DNA follows: TGTGCCAGCTCACGCGGTCTAGCGGGGGCCACAGATACGCAGTATTTT.

The chain has TRBV9 and TRBJ1-6; TRBD1 matches at 7 bases. V dropped 0 bases and J dropped 8; count of bases not matched to a gene: 14. The V gene's germline CDR1 is SGDLS and CDR2 YYNGEE. The CDR3 consists of 18 residues. CDR3 sequence: CASSVEPRTGVRHSPLHF. The CDR3 coding sequence is TGTGCCAGCAGCGTAGAGCCCCGAACAGGGGTTAGACATTCACCCCTCCACTTT.

The chain carries TRBV5-4 and TRBJ2-2; TRBD2 matches 10 bases. V shed 10 bases, J shed 2 bases, and the junction held 14 bases outside the gene matches. CDR1 and CDR2 (germline): SGHNT, YYREEE (reference sequence). CDR3 length: 17 residues. CDR3 sequence (DNA): TGTGCCGATTCTAGCGGGGGCCGGTCCCTAAACACCGGGGAGCTGTTTTTT. Protein: CADSSGGRSLNTGELFF.

This clone appeared a single time. The genes are TRBV19 and TRBJ1-2, with 7 nucleotides matching TRBD1. Unmatched junction bases numbered 12, after V lost 7 bases and J lost 1 base. Germline V gene lookup returns CDR1 LNHDA and CDR2 SQIVND (reference sequence). This CDR3 comprises 16 residues. CDR3 amino acids: CASTPLGTDRNYGYTF. CDR3 nucleotide sequence: TGTGCCAGTACCCCCCTAGGGACAGACCGTAACTATGGCTACACCTTC.

The rearrangement links TRBV19 to TRBJ1-2; tentatively, D is TRBD1 (6 bases). CDR3 length: 12 amino acids. The germline V and J ends were trimmed by 5 bases and 8 bases, with 12 bases remaining between them. Germline V lookup: CDR1 LNHDA, CDR2 SQIVND (reference sequence). The CDR3 here is CASSLRTVGYTF. The CDR3 nucleotides read TGTGCCAGTAGTCTGAGGACAGTAGGCTACACCTTC.

The chain combines TRBV2 with TRBJ2-1; 9 bases match TRBD2. This CDR3 contains 14 residues. J was trimmed by 10 bases and V by 7 bases; bases with no gene match: 11. The V gene's germline CDR1 is SNHLY and CDR2 FYNNEI. CDR3 residues: CASTGGGAGREQFF. The DNA for the CDR3 is TGTGCCAGCACTGGCGGGGGGGCCGGTCGGGAGCAGTTCTTC. Complete variable domain (other parts from reference TRBV2 and TRBJ2-1): EPEVTQTPSHQVTQMGQEVILRCVPISNHLYFYWYRQILGQKVEFLVSFYNNEISEKSEIFDDQFSVERPDGSNFTLKIRSTKLEDSAMYFCASTGGGAGREQFFGPGTRLTVL.

V gene TRBV9 combines with J gene TRBJ2-2, with D possibly being TRBD1 (6 bases). Trimming took off 0 bases at V and 6 bases at J, with 6 bases between the two ends. The CDR3 is 13 residues long. Germline V gene sequence: CDR1 SGDLS, CDR2 YYNGEE. The CDR3 is CASSVEGAGELFF. CDR3 in DNA: TGTGCCAGCAGCGTAGAGGGGGCCGGGGAGCTGTTTTTT.

The chain is built from TRBV6-5 and TRBJ1-6, with D maybe TRBD1 (6 bases). The V and J ends lost 4 bases and 6 bases respectively, with 13 bases between them. CDR1 and CDR2 (germline): MNHEY, SVGAGI. This CDR3 spans 15 amino acids. Written as DNA, the CDR3 is TGTGCCAGCAGTTTACAGGGTCAGCGTAATTCACCCCTCCACTTT. This codes for CASSLQGQRNSPLHF.

This clone appeared a single time. The chain carries TRBV5-4 and TRBJ1-1; tentatively, D is TRBD1 (6 bases). The CDR3 spans 15 residues. V shed 5 bases and J shed 3 bases, with 17 bases lying between them. Germline values: CDR1 SGHNT, CDR2 YYREEE (reference sequence). The CDR3 nucleotides read TGTGCCAGCAGACCTGACAGGATACCTGACACTGAAGCTTTCTTT. Translated, it gives CASRPDRIPDTEAFF.

The rearrangement links TRBV9 to TRBJ1-6; D is perhaps TRBD1 (6 bases). The CDR3 runs 12 residues. Trimming shortened V by 3 bases and J by 8 bases, and 6 bases separated the two germline ends. Germline-derived CDR1 and CDR2 are SGDLS and YYNGEE. The CDR3 here is CASSAGDSPLHF. CDR3 DNA: TGTGCCAGCAGCGCAGGGGATTCACCCCTCCACTTT.

The chain has TRBV7-4 and TRBJ2-3; TRBD2 aligns across 8 bases. V was clipped by 0 bases and J by 7 bases; unmatched bases: 15. Germline V lookup: CDR1 SGHVT, CDR2 SQSDAQ. CDR3 size: 18 residues. The CDR3 nucleotides are TGTGCCAGCAGCTTAGCTGGTCTGGCGGCGGGGGGATGGTATACGCAGTATTTT. It is translated as CASSLAGLAAGGWYTQYF. The whole variable domain, filled in from reference TRBV7-4 and TRBJ2-3, reads GAGVSQSPRYKVAKRGRDVALRCDSISGHVTLYWYRQTLGQGSEVLTYSQSDAQRDKSGRPSGRFSAERPERSVSTLKIQRTEQGDSAVYLCASSLAGLAAGGWYTQYFGPGTRLTVL.

This chain links TRBV30 with TRBJ2-7; 9 bases agree with TRBD1. CDR1 and CDR2 from the germline V gene are GTSNPN and SVGIG (reference sequence). V dropped 0 bases and J dropped 1; count of bases not matched to a gene: 1. The CDR3 is 14 amino acids. The DNA of the CDR3 is TGTGCCTGGAGTGTAGGACAGGGGTCCTACGAGCAGTACTTC. It encodes CAWSVGQGSYEQYF.

This clone was detected once. The chain joins TRBV6-1 to TRBJ2-7, with D tentatively TRBD1 (6 bases). The V end was cut by 9 bases, the J end by 1 base, with 16 bases between. CDR1 and CDR2 from the germline V gene are MNHNS and SASEGT. The CDR3 totals 14 residues. CDR3 bases: TGTGCCAGTTCGTGGGGACACCAATCCTACGAGCAGTACTTC. It specifies CASSWGHQSYEQYF.

J is TRBJ1-2 and V is TRBV6-6; TRBD1 might be the D (5 bases). Germline values: CDR1 MNHNY, CDR2 SVGAGI (reference sequence). The length of the CDR3 is 14 residues. Trimming removed 2 bases from V and 8 bases from J, with 15 bases in between. The CDR3 here is CASSYRLFQGGYTF. CDR3 sequence (DNA): TGTGCCAGCAGTTACAGGTTGTTTCAGGGCGGCTACACCTTC.

The chain couples TRBV30 to TRBJ1-1; D is unclear. Germline V gives CDR1 GTSNPN, CDR2 SVGIG (reference sequence). This CDR3 comprises 13 residues. V was cut by 2 bases and J by 1 base, with 8 bases left in between. The CDR3 DNA reads as TGTGCCTGGAGTTATGGGCCGAACACTGAAGCTTTCTTT. This codes for CAWSYGPNTEAFF.

V is TRBV5-4 and J is TRBJ2-3; D perhaps matches TRBD1 (5 bases). The CDR3 spans 15 residues. Germline CDR1 and CDR2: SGHNT and YYREEE (reference sequence). Trimming shortened V by 4 bases and J by 3 bases, and 15 bases separated the two germline ends. The CDR3 sequence is CASSIDRGNTDTQYF. The CDR3 DNA reads as TGTGCCAGCAGCATCGACAGAGGTAATACAGATACGCAGTATTTT.

The chain recombines TRBV21-1 with TRBJ1-2; TRBD1 is the table's D call, not checked against the DNA. TRBV21-1 is an annotated pseudogene. The CDR3 extends over 13 amino acids. CDR3 coding DNA: TGTGCCAGCAGCGGCTCGGACAGGGGGGGCTACACCTTC. Its translation: CASSGSDRGGYTF.

This clone showed up just a few times. The rearrangement uses TRBV29-1 and TRBJ1-2, with D unresolved. The V end lost 4 bases, the J end lost 8 bases, and 8 bases lay between the germline ends. CDR1 SQVTM and CDR2 ANQGSEA come from the germline V gene. The CDR3 is 10 residues long. The chain's CDR3 is CSVGSEGYTF. DNA for the CDR3: TGCAGCGTTGGATCGGAGGGCTACACCTTC.

CDR3 sequence reads: CASSALQGYLNSNQPQHF. The CDR3 DNA follows: TGTGCCAGTAGTGCCTTGCAGGGCTACCTAAATAGCAATCAGCCCCAGCATTTT. The V and J genes are TRBV19 and TRBJ1-5; possibly TRBD1 for D (5 bases). V was trimmed by 5 bases and J by 0 bases, leaving 20 bases between them. The CDR3 sequence is 18 residues long. Germline-derived CDR1 and CDR2 are LNHDA and SQIVND (reference sequence). The full variable domain, completed using reference TRBV19 and TRBJ1-5, is DGGITQSPKYLFRKEGQNVTLSCEQNLNHDAMYWYRQDPGQGLRLIYYSQIVNDFQKGDIAEGYSVSREKKESFPLTVTSAQKNPTAFYLCASSALQGYLNSNQPQHFGDGTRLSIL.

The CDR3 sequence: CASSADSSGNTIYF. The CDR3 DNA is TGTGCCAGCAGCGCGGACAGCTCTGGAAACACCATATATTTT. The chain is built from TRBV9 and TRBJ1-3, with D maybe TRBD1 (6 bases). Trimming shortened V by 3 bases and J by 0 bases, and 7 bases separated the two germline ends. Germline loops: CDR1 SGDLS, CDR2 YYNGEE. CDR3 length equals 14 residues.

This clone has more than one count but fewer than ten. V and J are TRBV6-5 and TRBJ1-1, with a tentative D call TRBD1 (6 bases). The CDR3 spans 12 residues. Trimming cost V 7 bases and J 5 bases, with 11 bases left between them. Looked up from germline, CDR1 is MNHEY and CDR2 is SVGAGI. For the CDR3, the DNA is TGTGCCAGCACCACAGGGTTTACTGAAGCTTTCTTT. This encodes CASTTGFTEAFF.